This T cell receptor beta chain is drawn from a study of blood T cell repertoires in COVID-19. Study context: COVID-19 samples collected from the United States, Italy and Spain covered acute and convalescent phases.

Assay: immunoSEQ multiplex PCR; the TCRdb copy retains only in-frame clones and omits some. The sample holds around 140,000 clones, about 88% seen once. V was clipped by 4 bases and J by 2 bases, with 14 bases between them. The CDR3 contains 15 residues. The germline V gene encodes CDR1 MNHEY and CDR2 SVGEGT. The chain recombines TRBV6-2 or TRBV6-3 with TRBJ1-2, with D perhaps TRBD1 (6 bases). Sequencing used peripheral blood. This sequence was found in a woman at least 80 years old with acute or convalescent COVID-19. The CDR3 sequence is CASSWAGTTNYGYTF. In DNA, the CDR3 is TGTGCCAGCAGTTGGGCTGGGACAACCAACTATGGCTACACCTTC.